This TCR beta chain was captured in a study of blood T cell repertoires in COVID-19. Study context: Sample material is recorded as cDNA or gDNA derived from T cells, B-cell-depleted T cells, or PBMCs.

TCRdb's copy holds only in-frame clones and misses some; the assay was immunoSEQ multiplex PCR. The sample records tens of thousands of clones, about 72% being singletons. Per germline, CDR1 SGHVS and CDR2 FQNEAQ. The germline V and J ends were trimmed by 5 bases and 3 bases, with 23 bases remaining between them. CDR3 length: 18 residues. The chain joins TRBV7-8 to TRBJ2-4; possibly TRBD1 for D (6 bases). The material sequenced was PBMCs or T cells enriched from blood (not recorded which). The sequence came from a woman aged 45-60 years with acute COVID-19. The CDR3 region has the DNA TGTGCCAGCAGCCCCTTCAAGGGGGTTGCACAAGGCAAAAACATTCAGTACTTC. Translation gives CASSPFKGVAQGKNIQYF.